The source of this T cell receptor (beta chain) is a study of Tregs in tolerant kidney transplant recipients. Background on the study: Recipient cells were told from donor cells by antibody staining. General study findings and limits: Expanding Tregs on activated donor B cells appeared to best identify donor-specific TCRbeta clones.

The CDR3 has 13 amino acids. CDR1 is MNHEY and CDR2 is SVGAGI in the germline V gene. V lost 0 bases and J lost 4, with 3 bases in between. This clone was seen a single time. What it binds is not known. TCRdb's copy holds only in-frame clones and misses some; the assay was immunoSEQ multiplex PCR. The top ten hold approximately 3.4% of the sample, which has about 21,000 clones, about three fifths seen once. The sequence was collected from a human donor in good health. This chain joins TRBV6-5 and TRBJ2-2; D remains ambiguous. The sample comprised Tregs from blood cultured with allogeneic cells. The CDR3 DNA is TGTGCCAGCAGTTACTCAATCACCGGGGAGCTGTTTTTT. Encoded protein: CASSYSITGELFF.